This passage covers 27 T cell receptor beta chains from one sample sequenced in a study of diagnostic markers for celiac disease. TCRdb reprocessed the reads and reports one entry per CDR3 protein, with no DNA. The sample data list around 8,000 distinct CDR3 sequences. The sample was either unsorted cells or a sorted T cell fraction (not recorded which). The origin of the receptors is a human donor. This table probably holds off-target reads from a library built for another chain.

The chain links TRBV10-3 to TRBJ2-7; TCRdb's D call of TRBD2 is untestable without DNA. Germline V gives CDR1 ENHRY, CDR2 SYGVKD. This CDR3 is 14 amino acids long. CDR3 in amino acids: CAIRASGSVDEQYF.

V is TRBV18 and J is TRBJ2-1. Germline CDR1 and CDR2: KGHSH and LQKENI. The CDR3 loop spans 13 amino acids. This CDR3 is CASSPGPRNEQFF.

This chain connects TRBV7-9 to TRBJ1-5. The CDR3 covers 14 residues. The germline gives CDR1 SEHNR, CDR2 FQNEAQ (reference sequence). The CDR3 spells CASSFGGVNQPQHF.

CDR3 amino acids: CASSSPGTGVAEAFF. This chain links TRBV7-6 with TRBJ1-1; TCRdb selects TRBD1, and the lack of DNA leaves this call unchecked. Per the germline V gene, CDR1 is SGHVS and CDR2 is FNYEAQ. The CDR3 runs to 15 residues. The whole variable domain, filled in from reference TRBV7-6 and TRBJ1-1, reads GAGVSQSPRYKVTKRGQDVALRCDPISGHVSLYWYRQALGQGPEFLTYFNYEAQQDKSGLPNDRFSAERPEGSISTLTIQRTEQRDSAMYRCASSSPGTGVAEAFFGQGTRLTVV.

This clonotype shows up as medium-sized by frequency. V is TRBV7-8 and J is TRBJ1-1; absent DNA, TCRdb's TRBD1 call cannot be checked. Germline-derived CDR1 and CDR2 are SGHVS and FQNEAQ. This CDR3 spans 16 amino acids. The CDR3: CASSLNPGGADTEAFF. Using reference TRBV7-8 and TRBJ1-1 for the parts outside the CDR3, the full variable domain is GAGVSQSPRYKVAKRGQDVALRCDPISGHVSLFWYQQALGQGPEFLTYFQNEAQLDKSGLPSDRFFAERPEGSVSTLKIQRTQQEDSAVYLCASSLNPGGADTEAFFGQGTRLTVV.

This chain uses TRBV7-2 with TRBJ2-1; TCRdb outputs TRBD1, but without DNA this stays unchecked. CDR1 and CDR2 from the germline V gene are SGHTA and FQGNSA. This CDR3 has 13 amino acids. CDR3 in amino acids: CASSLVGANEQFF.

The chain uses TRBV7-6 and TRBJ2-2; absent DNA, TCRdb's TRBD2 call cannot be checked. The CDR3 is 16 amino acids. CDR1 and CDR2 (germline): SGHVS, FNYEAQ. CDR3 region: CASSLASGRAAGELFF.

In terms of frequency, this clonotype is medium-sized. This chain joins TRBV28 and TRBJ2-7; absent DNA, TCRdb's TRBD2 call cannot be checked. The CDR3 runs 17 residues. The germline CDR1 and CDR2 sequences are MDHEN and SYDVKM. CDR3 sequence: CASSLYLSGRYIYEQYF.

This chain joins TRBV6-5 and TRBJ2-3; the D gene TCRdb calls, TRBD1, cannot be checked with no DNA. Germline V gene data show CDR1 as MNHEY and CDR2 as SVGAGI. The CDR3 is 18 residues long. This CDR3 reads CASSYSRTWSGRYDTQYF.

This clonotype counts as medium-sized (0.01 to 0.1%) by frequency. V usage is TRBV20-1 and J usage is TRBJ2-5; no DNA is available, so the TRBD1 call from TCRdb remains unchecked. This CDR3 spans 12 amino acids. Germline V gene lookup returns CDR1 DFQATT and CDR2 SNEGSKA (reference sequence). The CDR3 loop reads CSAYRVSETQYF.

V usage is TRBV6-5 and J usage is TRBJ2-5; without DNA, the TCRdb call of TRBD1 cannot be checked. Germline CDR1 is MNHEY and CDR2 is SVGAGI. The CDR3 has 15 amino acids. The CDR3 sequence: CASSYGAGGGETQYF.

Frequency places this clonotype as large. V and J are TRBV4-1 and TRBJ2-5; TCRdb proposes TRBD1, but this gene call is untestable without DNA. The CDR3 consists of 17 residues. Germline CDR1 MGHRA, CDR2 YSYEKL. The CDR3 spells CASSLSTGGIGRETQYF.

Its frequency marks this clonotype as large. V gene TRBV15 combines with J gene TRBJ2-1; absent DNA, TCRdb's TRBD2 call cannot be checked. CDR3 length: 17 amino acids. CDR1 and CDR2 from the germline V gene are LNHNV and YYDKDF (reference sequence). This CDR3 reads CATSRSNSGRAYNEQFF.

The chain links TRBV20-1 to TRBJ2-3; the D call of TRBD2 rests on TCRdb alone, since no DNA is present to check it. The germline CDR1 and CDR2 sequences are DFQATT and SNEGSKA (reference sequence). The CDR3 covers 15 residues. The CDR3: CSARGEGGLTDTQYF.

The gene calls are TRBV4-1 and TRBJ1-1. This CDR3 is 17 amino acids long. Per the germline V gene, CDR1 is MGHRA and CDR2 is YSYEKL. CDR3 protein: CASSQEAPPKLNTEVFF.

The chain links TRBV28 to TRBJ2-1; the TRBD2 assignment by TCRdb is unverifiable without DNA. The CDR3 is made up of 19 amino acids. Germline V gene lookup returns CDR1 MDHEN and CDR2 SYDVKM. CDR3 region: CASSSPRTSGVSSYNEQFF. Full variable domain (outside the CDR3, taken from reference TRBV28 and TRBJ2-1): DVKVTQSSRYLVKRTGEKVFLECVQDMDHENMFWYRQDPGLGLRLIYFSYDVKMKEKGDIPEGYSVSREKKERFSLILESASTNQTSMYLCASSSPRTSGVSSYNEQFFGPGTRLTVL.

The CDR3 protein is CASSLGVGGAGYGYTF. The chain carries TRBV5-4 and TRBJ1-2; TCRdb gives TRBD1 as the D gene, but with no DNA this cannot be confirmed. The germline gives CDR1 SGHNT, CDR2 YYREEE (reference sequence). The CDR3 loop spans 16 amino acids. Variable domain in full (rest from reference TRBV5-4 and TRBJ1-2): ETGVTQSPTHLIKTRGQQVTLRCSSQSGHNTVSWYQQALGQGPQFIFQYYREEENGRGNFPPRFSGLQFPNYSSELNVNALELDDSALYLCASSLGVGGAGYGYTFGSGTRLTVV.

The rearrangement joins TRBV12-3 or TRBV12-4 to TRBJ2-7; TCRdb's D gene call, TRBD1, goes unchecked for lack of DNA. This CDR3 contains 13 residues. CDR3 loop: CASSLGTGSEQYF.

By frequency, this clonotype is medium-sized. The genes are TRBV4-3 and TRBJ1-6. The CDR3 length is 19 residues. Germline values: CDR1 LGHNA, CDR2 YSLEER. CDR3 sequence: CASSLADFKDSSYNSPLHF.

The chain combines TRBV4-1 with TRBJ1-5. This CDR3 comprises 15 residues. The germline V gene encodes CDR1 MGHRA and CDR2 YSYEKL. The CDR3 protein is CASSLEDFSNQPQHF.

This clonotype registers large by frequency. This chain joins TRBV20-1 and TRBJ1-1; TCRdb returns TRBD1, unconfirmable since there is no DNA. This CDR3 has 13 residues. The V gene's germline CDR1 is DFQATT and CDR2 SNEGSKA (reference sequence). This chain's CDR3 is CSARAGGATEAFF.

This chain uses TRBV6-1 with TRBJ2-5; TCRdb reports TRBD2, a call that lacks DNA to check it against. Germline CDR1 MNHNS, CDR2 SASEGT. CDR3 length: 15 amino acids. CDR3 sequence reads: CASSRGLASQETQYF.

The genes are TRBV7-9 and TRBJ2-6; TCRdb reports TRBD1, a call that lacks DNA to check it against. This CDR3 has 16 residues. CDR1 and CDR2 from the germline V gene are SEHNR and FQNEAQ (reference sequence). CDR3 protein: CASSKGLGSGANVLTF.

This clonotype shows up as medium-sized by frequency. The J gene is TRBJ2-7, the V gene TRBV28; TCRdb's D call, TRBD1, is unchecked because there is no DNA. In germline, CDR1 is MDHEN, CDR2 SYDVKM. The length of the CDR3 is 12 residues. CDR3 residues: CASSVPRGEQYF.

This chain uses TRBV7-2 with TRBJ1-1. Germline V gene data show CDR1 as SGHTA and CDR2 as FQGNSA. The CDR3 spans 13 residues. CDR3 residues: CASSARSLGEAFF.

The CDR3 sequence is CASSRVSNYGYTF. The V gene is TRBV5-4, the J gene TRBJ1-2. Germline assignment: CDR1 SGHNT and CDR2 YYREEE (reference sequence). The CDR3 runs to 13 residues.

The genes are TRBV29-1 and TRBJ1-4; TCRdb picks TRBD1, but there is no DNA to check that call. The CDR3 has 13 amino acids. The germline V gene has CDR1 SQVTM and CDR2 ANQGSEA. CDR3: CSAGRFNNEKLFF.